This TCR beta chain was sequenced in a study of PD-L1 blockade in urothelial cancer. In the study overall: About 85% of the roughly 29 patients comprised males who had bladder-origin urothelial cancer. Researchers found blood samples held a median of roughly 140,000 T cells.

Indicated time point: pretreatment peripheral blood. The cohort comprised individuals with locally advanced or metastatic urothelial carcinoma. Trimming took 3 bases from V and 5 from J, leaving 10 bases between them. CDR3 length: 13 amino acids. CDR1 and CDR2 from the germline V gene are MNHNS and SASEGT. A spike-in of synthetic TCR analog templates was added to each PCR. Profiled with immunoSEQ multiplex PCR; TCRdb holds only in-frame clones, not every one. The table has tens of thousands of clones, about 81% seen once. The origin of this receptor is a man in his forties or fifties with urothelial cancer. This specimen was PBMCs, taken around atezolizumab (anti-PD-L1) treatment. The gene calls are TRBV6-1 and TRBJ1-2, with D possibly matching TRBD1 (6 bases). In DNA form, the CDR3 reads TGTGCCAGCAGTGACTCGGACAGTTATGGCTACACCTTC. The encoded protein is CASSDSDSYGYTF.